Below, 20 T cell receptor beta chains from the same sample are listed, as sequenced in a study of cytomegalovirus exposure and HLA in healthy donors. PCR was performed using 60 Vbeta and 13 Jbeta primers. The repertoire was sequenced with immunoSEQ multiplex PCR; TCRdb's copy has only in-frame clones and lacks some. Of about 200,000 clones listed, roughly 79% are singletons. The source material was PBMCs. These receptors originate from a man younger than 45 in good health and CMV-seronegative.

The V gene is TRBV29-1, the J gene TRBJ2-3; 8 bases are a match to TRBD1. The germline CDR1 and CDR2 sequences are SQVTM and ANQGSEA. The V and J ends lost 6 bases and 4 bases, in that order; junction bases with no gene match: 3. CDR3 size: 12 residues. CDR3 DNA sequence: TGCAGCGTCACACAGGGGGCAGATACGCAGTATTTT. This translates into CSVTQGADTQYF.

The rearrangement uses TRBV27 and TRBJ2-1; 7 nucleotides match TRBD2. The CDR3 runs 14 residues. With 6 bases clipped from V and 1 base from J, the junction kept 3 bases outside the gene matches. Germline V gene data show CDR1 as MNHEY and CDR2 as SMNVEV (reference sequence). The CDR3 protein is CASSSGNSYNEQFF. CDR3 sequence (DNA): TGTGCCAGCAGCAGCGGGAATTCCTACAATGAGCAGTTCTTC.

This sequence joins TRBV14 and TRBJ2-2; TRBD1 aligns across 10 bases. The CDR3 extends over 16 amino acids. The junction had 4 bases not matched to a gene; V was cut back by 2 bases and J by 4 bases. The V gene's germline CDR1 is SGHDN and CDR2 FVKESK. The CDR3 loop reads CASSQWDRGGTGELFF. CDR3 coding DNA: TGTGCCAGCAGCCAATGGGACAGGGGAGGCACCGGGGAGCTGTTTTTT.

The genes are TRBV11-2 and TRBJ1-2, with 11 bases that match TRBD1. Trimming at V came to 1 base and at J to 0 bases, leaving 4 bases not matched to a gene. The CDR3 runs 17 residues. Germline CDR1 reads SGHAT; CDR2 reads FQNNGV. In DNA, the CDR3 is TGTGCCAGCAGCTTAGGGACAGGGGGCAAGGCTAACTATGGCTACACCTTC. Its protein product is CASSLGTGGKANYGYTF.

This chain connects TRBV5-1 to TRBJ2-2; maybe TRBD1 (6 bases). CDR3 length: 14 amino acids. CDR1 is SGHRS, CDR2 YFSETQ, per germline. V lost 6 bases and J 5 bases, leaving 14 bases between the germline ends. CDR3 coding DNA: TGCGCCAGCAAGACAGGCCCAAATACCGGGGAGCTGTTTTTT. This sequence encodes CASKTGPNTGELFF.

V gene TRBV6-5 combines with J gene TRBJ1-1; the D gene is possibly TRBD1 (6 bases). There are 14 residues in the CDR3. V was pared by 6 bases and J by 4 bases, with 15 bases between. Germline-derived CDR1 and CDR2 are MNHEY and SVGAGI. This CDR3 is CASSRPHRVTEAFF. The CDR3 bases are TGTGCCAGCAGCCGACCACACAGGGTCACTGAAGCTTTCTTT.

The chain employs TRBV7-9 and TRBJ2-1, with D unclear. The CDR3 has 17 amino acids. Germline CDR1 reads SEHNR; CDR2 reads FQNEAQ (reference sequence). Trimming left V 4 bases short and J 5 bases short, with 21 bases between. CDR3: CASSSSGSERLNNEQFF. CDR3 in DNA: TGTGCCAGCAGCTCCTCGGGTTCGGAGAGGTTAAACAATGAGCAGTTCTTC.

The CDR3 sequence: CASSQVTSGRGNEQFF. The CDR3 nucleotides are TGCGCCAGCAGCCAAGTTACTAGCGGGAGGGGTAATGAGCAGTTCTTC. V gene TRBV4-1 combines with J gene TRBJ2-1, with TRBD2 identical over 13 bases. There are 16 residues in the CDR3. Germline CDR1 is MGHRA and CDR2 is YSYEKL. V was clipped by 1 base and J by 7 bases; unmatched bases: 4.

The rearrangement joins TRBV30 to TRBJ1-1; maybe TRBD1 (5 bases). This CDR3 is 13 amino acids long. Trimming removed 7 bases from V and 0 bases from J, with 12 bases in between. The germline V gene encodes CDR1 GTSNPN and CDR2 SVGIG (reference sequence). The CDR3 DNA follows: TGTGCCTTCACGGACAATTTGAACACTGAAGCTTTCTTT. It codes for CAFTDNLNTEAFF.

The chain uses TRBV9 and TRBJ1-1; no clear D. The CDR3 extends over 17 amino acids. V was clipped by 4 bases and J by 1 base, with 20 bases between them. CDR1 SGDLS and CDR2 YYNGEE come from the germline V gene. CDR3: CASSTPGLGGWNTEAFF. CDR3 bases: TGTGCCAGCAGCACCCCTGGCCTCGGCGGGTGGAACACTGAAGCTTTCTTT.

This clone was seen a few times. The J gene is TRBJ2-1, the V gene TRBV7-6; tentative D call: TRBD2 (6 bases). The CDR3 sequence is 15 residues long. V was pared by 6 bases and J by 1 base, with 13 bases between. CDR1 is SGHVS and CDR2 is FNYEAQ in the germline V gene. The CDR3 loop is CASRSRSGSYNEQFF. In nucleotides, the CDR3 is TGTGCCAGCAGGTCAAGAAGCGGGTCCTACAATGAGCAGTTCTTC.

Comments on this clone: Other DNA variants within this sample encode the same CDR3. The chain recombines TRBV18 with TRBJ1-1, with 8 positions matching TRBD1. Germline lookup yields CDR1 KGHSH and CDR2 LQKENI. This CDR3 spans 13 amino acids. With 2 bases clipped from V and 8 bases from J, the junction kept 4 bases outside the gene matches. CDR3 residues: CASSPAGGTEAFF. In DNA form, the CDR3 reads TGTGCCAGCTCACCAGCAGGGGGCACCGAAGCTTTCTTT.

V is TRBV14 and J is TRBJ1-2, with D uncertain. The CDR3 covers 14 residues. Germline V gene data show CDR1 as SGHDN and CDR2 as FVKESK. V lost 0 bases and J lost 4, with 9 bases in between. The CDR3 DNA reads TGTGCCAGCAGCCAAGACTGGCACCCCTATGGCTACACCTTC. Protein: CASSQDWHPYGYTF.

This clone was seen only once. The J gene is TRBJ2-1, the V gene TRBV27; 11 bases fit TRBD2. In germline, CDR1 is MNHEY, CDR2 SMNVEV (reference sequence). J lost 7 bases, V lost 1 base, and 3 bases had no gene match. This CDR3 has 15 amino acids. The CDR3 protein is CASSLWLAGGNEQFF. CDR3 bases: TGTGCCAGCAGTTTATGGCTAGCGGGGGGTAATGAGCAGTTCTTC.

The genes are TRBV5-8 and TRBJ1-2; 7 bases map to TRBD1. The V and J ends lost 5 bases and 8 bases, in that order; junction bases with no gene match: 12. The CDR3 spans 14 residues. Germline V CDR1 and CDR2: SGHTS, YDEGEE. The CDR3: CASRKIRGVYGYTF. The CDR3 DNA is TGTGCCAGCAGAAAAATCAGGGGGGTCTACGGCTACACCTTC.

The V and J genes are TRBV7-2 and TRBJ2-2, with 7 bases aligning to TRBD2. This CDR3 region has 18 residues. Germline trimming cut 2 bases from V and 4 bases from J; bases unmatched to any gene: 13. Germline CDR1 reads SGHTA; CDR2 reads FQGNSA. CDR3 protein: CASSLKGSGLAVTGELFF. CDR3 nucleotide sequence: TGTGCCAGCAGCTTAAAGGGTAGTGGCCTAGCGGTCACCGGGGAGCTGTTTTTT.

The CDR3 sequence is CASSLDRVGGYTF. As DNA, the CDR3 is TGTGCCAGCAGCTTAGATCGGGTAGGCGGCTACACCTTC. The chain links TRBV7-8 to TRBJ1-2; D unclear. Germline values: CDR1 SGHVS, CDR2 FQNEAQ. This CDR3 has 13 amino acids. Trimming cost V 1 base and J 8 bases, with 11 bases left between them.

The rearrangement joins TRBV7-2 to TRBJ2-3; D possibly corresponds to TRBD1 (5 bases). The CDR3 runs 13 residues. Trimming shortened V by 5 bases and J by 1 base, and 7 bases separated the two germline ends. Germline V gene lookup returns CDR1 SGHTA and CDR2 FQGNSA. CDR3 nucleotides: TGTGCCAGCAGCCAGACAGGCACAGATACGCAGTATTTT. Its protein product is CASSQTGTDTQYF.

V is TRBV29-1 and J is TRBJ2-7, with 9 positions matching TRBD1. The CDR3 has 14 amino acids. The V gene end was trimmed by 3 bases and the J gene end by 0 bases; junction bases not matched to a gene: 3. Germline CDR1 is SQVTM and CDR2 is ANQGSEA. Here the CDR3 DNA reads TGCAGCGTTGAGGGGACAGGGCCCTCCTACGAGCAGTACTTC. Protein: CSVEGTGPSYEQYF.

The chain couples TRBV2 to TRBJ2-7, with 7 bases aligning to TRBD1. This CDR3 region has 15 residues. Germline loops: CDR1 SNHLY, CDR2 FYNNEI. J gave up 5 bases and V 6 bases, and 13 bases lay outside the gene matches. The CDR3 is CASSQAATGFDEQYF. DNA for the CDR3: TGTGCCAGCAGCCAGGCCGCGACAGGGTTCGACGAGCAGTACTTC.